This T cell receptor beta chain was found in a study of T cell responses to AZD1222 COVID-19 vaccine. General study points: Every sample of the repertoires postdated the peak T cell response. Rises in breadth and depth of Spike-specific TCRs came after two AZD1222 doses. Clonal diversity may have been underestimated, and the donors were mostly white British, with more females than males. Seropositive at baseline were only a handful of AZD1222 recipients.

CDR3 length: 16 amino acids. After removal of 5 bases from V and 3 bases from J, the junction contained 8 bases not matched to a gene. Germline assignment: CDR1 SGHTA and CDR2 FQGNSA. A remark on this clone: The antigen remains unidentified.

Sequenced by immunoSEQ multiplex PCR; TCRdb stores in-frame clones only, minus some. The data show 180,000 or so clones, about 92% seen once. Sequenced here: peripheral blood, sampled 28 days after the second AZD1222 dose. The gene calls are TRBV7-2 and TRBJ2-3; TRBD2 matches 10 bases. The sequence was obtained from an adult who received the AZD1222 COVID-19 vaccine. The CDR3 DNA is TGTGCCAGCAGCCAACTGGGACTAGCGATAACAGATACGCAGTATTTT. Translated, it gives CASSQLGLAITDTQYF.